Given below is one T cell receptor (beta chain) in context. This specimen belongs to a study of T cell responses to AZD1222 COVID-19 vaccine. Sequenced by immunoSEQ multiplex PCR; TCRdb stores in-frame clones only, minus some. Among about 130,000 clones, 93% were seen once, and the ten largest hold about 0.91%. CDR3 length: 15 residues. Germline V gene data show CDR1 as SEHNR and CDR2 as FQNEAQ (reference sequence). The V gene lost 1 base and the J gene lost 3 bases, with 13 bases spanning the gap. The sample here was peripheral blood, taken on day 0 of AZD1222 vaccination. This receptor was taken from an adult in good health. The rearrangement joins TRBV7-9 to TRBJ2-7; D tentatively reads TRBD1 or TRBD2 (5 bases each). The CDR3 here is CASSLGGRARYEQYF. The CDR3 DNA reads as TGTGCCAGCAGCTTAGGGGGGAGAGCTCGCTACGAGCAGTACTTC. Variable domain in full (rest from reference TRBV7-9 and TRBJ2-7): DTGVSQNPRHKITKRGQNVTFRCDPISEHNRLYWYRQTLGQGPEFLTYFQNEAQLEKSRLLSDRFSAERPKGSFSTLEIQRTEQGDSAMYLCASSLGGRARYEQYFGPGTRLTVT.